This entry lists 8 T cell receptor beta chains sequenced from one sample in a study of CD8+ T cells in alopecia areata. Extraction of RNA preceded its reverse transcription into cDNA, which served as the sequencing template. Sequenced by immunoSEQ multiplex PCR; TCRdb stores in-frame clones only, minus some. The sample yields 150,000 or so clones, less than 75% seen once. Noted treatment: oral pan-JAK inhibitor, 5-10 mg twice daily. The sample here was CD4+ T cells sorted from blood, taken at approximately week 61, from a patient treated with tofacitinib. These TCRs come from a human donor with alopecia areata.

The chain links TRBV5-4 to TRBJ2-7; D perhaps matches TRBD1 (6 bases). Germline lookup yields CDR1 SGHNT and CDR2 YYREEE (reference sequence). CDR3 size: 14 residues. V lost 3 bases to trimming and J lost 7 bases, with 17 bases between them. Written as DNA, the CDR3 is TGTGCCAGCAGCTCACAGGGATCGTCGGGGGAGCAGTACTTC. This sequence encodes CASSSQGSSGEQYF.

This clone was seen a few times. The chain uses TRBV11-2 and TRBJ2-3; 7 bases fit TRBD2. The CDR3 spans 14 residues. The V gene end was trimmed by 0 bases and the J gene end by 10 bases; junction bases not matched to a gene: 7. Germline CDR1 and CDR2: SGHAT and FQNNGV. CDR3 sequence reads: CASSLDYGGDPQYF. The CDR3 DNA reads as TGTGCCAGCAGCTTAGATTATGGGGGGGATCCGCAGTATTTT.

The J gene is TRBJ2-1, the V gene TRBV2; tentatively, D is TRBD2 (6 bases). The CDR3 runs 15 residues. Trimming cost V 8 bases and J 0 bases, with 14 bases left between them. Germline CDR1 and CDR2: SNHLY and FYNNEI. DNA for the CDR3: TGTGCCAGCCGGCGGGGCCGTAGCTCCTACAATGAGCAGTTCTTC. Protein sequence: CASRRGRSSYNEQFF.

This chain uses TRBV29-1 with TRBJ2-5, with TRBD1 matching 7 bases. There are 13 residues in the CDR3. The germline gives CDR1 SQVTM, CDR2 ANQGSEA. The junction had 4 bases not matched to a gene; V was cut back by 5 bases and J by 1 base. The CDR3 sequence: CSVSDRSQETQYF. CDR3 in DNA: TGCAGCGTTTCGGACAGGAGCCAAGAGACCCAGTACTTC.

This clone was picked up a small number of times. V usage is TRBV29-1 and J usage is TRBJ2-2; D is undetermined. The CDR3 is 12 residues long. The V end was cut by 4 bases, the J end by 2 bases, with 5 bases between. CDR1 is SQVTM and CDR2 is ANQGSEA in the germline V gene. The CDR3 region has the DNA TGCAGCGTTGGACTCAACACCGGGGAGCTGTTTTTT. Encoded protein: CSVGLNTGELFF.

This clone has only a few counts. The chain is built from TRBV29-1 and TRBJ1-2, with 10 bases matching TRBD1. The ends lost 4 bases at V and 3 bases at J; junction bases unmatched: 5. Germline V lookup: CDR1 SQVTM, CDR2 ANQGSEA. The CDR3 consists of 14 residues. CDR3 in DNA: TGCAGCGTTGTCCGACAGGGGGCGGACTATGGCTACACCTTC. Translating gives CSVVRQGADYGYTF. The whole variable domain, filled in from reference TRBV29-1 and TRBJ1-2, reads SAVISQKPSRDICQRGTSLTIQCQVDSQVTMMFWYRQQPGQSLTLIATANQGSEATYESGFVIDKFPISRPNLTFSTLTVSNMSPEDSSIYLCSVVRQGADYGYTFGSGTRLTVV.

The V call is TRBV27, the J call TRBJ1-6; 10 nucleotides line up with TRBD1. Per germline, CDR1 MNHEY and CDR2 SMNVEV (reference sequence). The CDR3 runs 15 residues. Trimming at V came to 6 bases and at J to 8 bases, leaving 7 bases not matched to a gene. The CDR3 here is CASSSTGGGYSPLHF. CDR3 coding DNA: TGTGCCAGCAGCTCGACAGGGGGCGGTTATTCACCCCTCCACTTT.

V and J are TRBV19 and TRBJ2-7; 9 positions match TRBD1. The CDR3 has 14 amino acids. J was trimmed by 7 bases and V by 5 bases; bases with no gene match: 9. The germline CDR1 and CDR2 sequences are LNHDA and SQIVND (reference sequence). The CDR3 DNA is TGTGCCAGTAGTGAACAGGGGGCGGTGGGAGAGCAGTACTTC. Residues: CASSEQGAVGEQYF.